Listed below are T cell receptor beta chains from one sample, sequenced in a study of cytomegalovirus exposure and HLA in healthy donors. The table came from immunoSEQ multiplex PCR; TCRdb's copy has only in-frame clones and leaves some out. The sample carries under 150,000 clones, around 82% recorded once. The material sequenced was PBMCs. These receptors were obtained from a boy younger than 18 in good health and CMV-seronegative. Each CDR3 is given with its conserved first and last residue. D genes are given only for firm matches. Only part of the rows carry a size: once, few, many, or a class if the clone is expanded.

v_gene,abundance,d_gene,j_gene,CDR3nt,CDR3aa
TRBV9,NA,NA,TRBJ2-3,TGTGCCAGCAGCGTAAATGCGGGCACAGATACGCAGTATTTT,CASSVNAGTDTQYF
TRBV19,NA,NA,TRBJ1-6,TGTGCCAGTAGTCCGGGGCAGGGGAATTCACCCCTCCACTTT,CASSPGQGNSPLHF
TRBV10-3,few,TRBD1,TRBJ1-4,TGTGCCACGCAGGGACAGGGGGCTGAAAAACTGTTTTTT,CATQGQGAEKLFF
TRBV11-3,NA,TRBD1,TRBJ2-2,TGTGCCAGCAGCGGAGGGACAGGGGTGGGAGTCGGGGAGCTGTTTTTT,CASSGGTGVGVGELFF
TRBV10-3,NA,TRBD1,TRBJ1-2,TGTGCCATTCTCTCGACAGGGGAAAACTATGGCTACACCTTC,CAILSTGENYGYTF
TRBV5-4,NA,NA,TRBJ2-5,TGTGCCAGCAGCTTGGCCGAGCGGCAAGAGACCCAGTACTTC,CASSLAERQETQYF
TRBV4-3,NA,TRBD2,TRBJ2-1,TGCGCCAGCAGCCAGGTACTAGCGGATCGATACAATGAGCAGTTCTTC,CASSQVLADRYNEQFF
TRBV10-3,NA,NA,TRBJ2-7,TGTGCCATCAGGGATACTAGATCCTACGAGCAGTACTTC,CAIRDTRSYEQYF
TRBV9,NA,TRBD2,TRBJ2-3,TGTGCCAGCAGCGTAGCGGGGGGGCTTAATGTATTGGATACGCAGTATTTT,CASSVAGGLNVLDTQYF
TRBV6-5,NA,TRBD1,TRBJ1-1,TGTGCCAGCAGCCTACAGGGGACCCAGAACACTGAAGCTTTCTTT,CASSLQGTQNTEAFF
TRBV6-6,once,NA,TRBJ2-1,TGTGCCAGCGGGACTGGGCAGACAATCTACAATGAGCAGTTCTTC,CASGTGQTIYNEQFF
TRBV5-1,NA,TRBD2,TRBJ2-3,TGCGCCAGCAGCCCACCGGGACTAAGCACAGATACGCAGTATTTT,CASSPPGLSTDTQYF
TRBV4-1,NA,NA,TRBJ1-1,TGCGCCAGCAGCCAAGATAGCTTGGCGAACACTGAAGCTTTCTTT,CASSQDSLANTEAFF
TRBV27,NA,TRBD1,TRBJ1-1,TGTGCCAGCAGTTTTGCCAGGGGGGTTGGAATGAACACTGAAGCTTTCTTT,CASSFARGVGMNTEAFF
TRBV13,NA,NA,TRBJ1-3,TGTGCCAGCAGCTTATCAGGGGTTGGAAACACCATATATTTT,CASSLSGVGNTIYF
TRBV7-9,NA,NA,TRBJ1-1,TGTGCCAGCAGCTTAGAAGGGTCCCGGGTAGCGGAAGCTTTCTTT,CASSLEGSRVAEAFF
TRBV5-4,NA,TRBD2,TRBJ2-1,TGTGCCAGCAGGACTCCTAGCGGGAGCTCCTACAATGAGCAGTTCTTC,CASRTPSGSSYNEQFF
TRBV7-9,NA,TRBD1,TRBJ2-1,TGTGCCAGCAGACCAGGGACAGGGGCCGGTGAGCAGTTCTTC,CASRPGTGAGEQFF
TRBV25-1,NA,TRBD1,TRBJ2-3,TGTGCCAGCAGTGAATATAGCAGGGGGTGGGGCACAGATACGCAGTATTTT,CASSEYSRGWGTDTQYF
TRBV4-2,NA,NA,TRBJ2-6,TGTGCCAGCAGCCAATTCTCAGGGGTTTTAGGTGGGGCCAACGTCCTGACTTTC,CASSQFSGVLGGANVLTF
TRBV9,NA,TRBD2,TRBJ2-3,TGTGCCAGCAGCGTAGCGGGGGAGGGAGATACGCAGTATTTT,CASSVAGEGDTQYF
TRBV29-1,NA,TRBD1,TRBJ1-3,TGCAGCGTGGCCGACAGGGACGCTGGAAACACCATATATTTT,CSVADRDAGNTIYF
TRBV4-3,few,TRBD1,TRBJ1-5,TGCGCCAGCAGCCCGGGACAGGCAAGCAATCAGCCCCAGCATTTT,CASSPGQASNQPQHF
TRBV6-5,few,TRBD1,TRBJ1-1,TGTGCCAGCAGTTACGTGGGACAGGGGGTTGACACTGAAGCTTTCTTT,CASSYVGQGVDTEAFF